The 15 T cell receptor beta chains reported below all come from one sample, sequenced in a study of OX40 agonist ivuxolimab in advanced cancers. TCRdb's table, derived via immunoSEQ multiplex PCR, lists solely in-frame clones and lacks some. Among 65,000 to 75,000 clones listed, more than 75% were seen once. The sequencing used CD4+ or CD8+ T cells sorted from blood, collected in a trial of the OX40 agonist ivuxolimab. The source of these receptors is an adult with an advanced solid tumor such as melanoma, head and neck, liver or kidney cancer.

The rearrangement uses TRBV28 and TRBJ1-5; D is ambiguous. Germline V gives CDR1 MDHEN, CDR2 SYDVKM. V was shortened by 2 bases and J by 7 bases, with 12 bases between the two germline ends. This CDR3 region has 14 residues. CDR3 region: CASSLGIRAQPQHF. DNA for the CDR3: TGTGCCAGCAGTTTAGGTATCAGAGCCCAGCCCCAGCATTTT.

The chain couples TRBV18 to TRBJ1-3; 7 bases are a match to TRBD1. The CDR3 is made up of 16 amino acids. Unmatched junction bases numbered 8, after V lost 2 bases and J lost 4 bases. Germline values: CDR1 KGHSH, CDR2 LQKENI. The CDR3 is CASSPNRGRSGNTIYF. The CDR3 DNA reads as TGTGCCAGCTCACCAAACAGGGGAAGATCCGGAAACACCATATATTTT.

This clone was picked up a small number of times. The chain couples TRBV27 to TRBJ2-2; D is tentatively TRBD1 or TRBD2 (6 bases each). The germline V and J ends were trimmed by 7 bases and 3 bases, with 21 bases remaining between them. Germline loops: CDR1 MNHEY, CDR2 SMNVEV (reference sequence). The CDR3 runs to 17 residues. For the CDR3, the DNA is TGTGCCAGCACCACAAAGGGGGGCGGTTGGGACACCGGGGAGCTGTTTTTT. Translation: CASTTKGGGWDTGELFF.

The DNA for the CDR3 is TGTGCCAGCAGCGCGGCAGAGGGACTAGCGCGGAATGAGCAGTTCTTC. It translates to CASSAAEGLARNEQFF. J is TRBJ2-1 and V is TRBV9; 10 nucleotides line up with TRBD2. The germline CDR1 and CDR2 sequences are SGDLS and YYNGEE. This CDR3 has 16 amino acids. With 3 bases clipped from V and 7 bases from J, the junction kept 10 bases outside the gene matches.

This rearrangement joins TRBV15 to TRBJ1-2; D is ambiguous. This CDR3 is built from 16 residues. V was trimmed by 0 bases and J by 0 bases, leaving 11 bases between them. Germline CDR1 LNHNV, CDR2 YYDKDF (reference sequence). In DNA form, the CDR3 reads TGTGCCACCAGCAGAGATGGGAACAGAGCTAACTATGGCTACACCTTC. It specifies CATSRDGNRANYGYTF.

The chain uses TRBV7-2 and TRBJ2-4; 8 positions agree with TRBD2. Germline assignment: CDR1 SGHTA and CDR2 FQGNSA. This CDR3 has 19 amino acids. J gave up 8 bases and V 2 bases, and 20 bases lay outside the gene matches. As DNA, the CDR3 is TGTGCCAGCAGCTTAAGTATGCTAGCGGGTCCCTCGGCGGGGGACATTCAGTACTTC. It codes for CASSLSMLAGPSAGDIQYF.

The rearrangement joins TRBV9 to TRBJ2-5, with 8 bases identical to TRBD2. V was clipped by 0 bases and J by 2 bases; unmatched bases: 6. The germline gives CDR1 SGDLS, CDR2 YYNGEE. CDR3 length: 16 residues. The CDR3 region is CASSVGVGGGQETQYF. Here the CDR3 DNA reads TGTGCCAGCAGCGTAGGGGTAGGCGGGGGGCAAGAGACCCAGTACTTC.

The CDR3, as DNA: TGTGCCAGCAGTTTATCCCTCCCGGCGACTGAAGCTTTCTTT. Translation gives CASSLSLPATEAFF. The chain uses TRBV28 and TRBJ1-1; D is unclear. Germline CDR1 and CDR2: MDHEN and SYDVKM. Trimming cost V 1 base and J 5 bases, with 11 bases left between them. There are 14 residues in the CDR3.

The chain is built from TRBV28 and TRBJ1-5; a weak D match, TRBD1 (5 bases). The germline CDR1 and CDR2 sequences are MDHEN and SYDVKM. There are 12 residues in the CDR3. With 5 bases removed from V and 8 bases from J, the gap between germline ends came to 10 bases. CDR3 residues: CASSSGGKPQHF. The CDR3 DNA sequence: TGTGCCAGCAGTAGCGGGGGAAAGCCCCAGCATTTT.

This clone was counted once. The V call is TRBV9, the J call TRBJ2-5, with D perhaps TRBD1 (6 bases). The ends were cut back, 0 bases at V and 2 bases at J, with 11 bases in the middle. The CDR3 loop spans 15 amino acids. From germline, CDR1 is SGDLS and CDR2 YYNGEE. The CDR3 is CASSVEGHQQETQYF. The CDR3 nucleotides are TGTGCCAGCAGCGTAGAGGGACACCAACAAGAGACCCAGTACTTC.

The V gene is TRBV29-1, the J gene TRBJ2-1; TRBD2 aligns across 10 bases. With 3 bases clipped from V and 6 bases from J, the junction kept 5 bases outside the gene matches. The CDR3 has 14 residues. Per germline, CDR1 SQVTM and CDR2 ANQGSEA. As DNA, the CDR3 is TGCAGCGTTGATAAACTAGCGGGACTCAATGAGCAGTTCTTC. Protein sequence: CSVDKLAGLNEQFF.

The chain combines TRBV28 with TRBJ2-4; D is perhaps TRBD1 or TRBD2 (6 bases each). CDR1 and CDR2 from the germline V gene are MDHEN and SYDVKM. The CDR3 runs 18 residues. Trimming removed 5 bases from V and 0 bases from J, with 20 bases in between. The CDR3 sequence: CASSRRPRGLLAKNIQYF. The CDR3 coding sequence is TGTGCCAGCAGTCGCCGCCCACGGGGGCTTCTAGCCAAAAACATTCAGTACTTC.

The rearrangement joins TRBV27 to TRBJ1-6, with TRBD1 identical over 7 bases. Germline V gene sequence: CDR1 MNHEY, CDR2 SMNVEV (reference sequence). Trimming removed 7 bases from V and 7 bases from J; junction bases left unmatched: 10. The CDR3 has 15 residues. This chain's CDR3 is CASTQGTVPNSPLHF. The CDR3 DNA reads as TGTGCCAGCACCCAAGGGACAGTTCCCAATTCACCCCTCCACTTT.

The chain uses TRBV13 and TRBJ1-3; D not resolved. Trimming left V 8 bases short and J 4 bases short, with 15 bases between. CDR3 length equals 14 residues. Germline V CDR1 and CDR2: PRHDT, FYEKMQ (reference sequence). The CDR3 loop is CASRTGLEGNTIYF. The CDR3, as DNA: TGTGCCAGCCGGACGGGCCTCGAGGGAAACACCATATATTTT.

As to this clone: This sample includes further DNA sequences coding for the same CDR3. V gene TRBV28 combines with J gene TRBJ1-5; D perhaps matches TRBD1 (6 bases). Between the trimmed V and J ends, which lost 4 bases and 0 bases, there was a span of 10 bases. The germline gives CDR1 MDHEN, CDR2 SYDVKM. The CDR3 totals 15 residues. For the CDR3, the DNA is TGTGCCAGCAGTTCGGACAGCTATAGCAATCAGCCCCAGCATTTT. This codes for CASSSDSYSNQPQHF.